These T cell receptor beta chains were read from a single sample in a study of CD8 T cells in ankylosing spondylitis. TCRdb passed the 5' RACE reads through MiXCR, listing each CDR3 protein once. The sample carries about 210,000 distinct CDR3 sequences, approximately 7.6% recorded once. The sample comprised blood, either unsorted or a sorted T cell fraction (not recorded which). All receptors come from a female donor with ankylosing spondylitis or in good health (not recorded which). Each CDR3 is given with its conserved first and last residue. Fields, in order: J gene, clone size, D gene, V gene, CDR3 protein, CDR3 DNA. A D gene is named only where the DNA matches it firmly. The listing skips clone size in some rows; elsewhere it reads once, few, many or a size class.

j_gene: TRBJ2-2; abundance: many; d_gene: TRBD1; v_gene: TRBV7-6; CDR3aa: CASRDRPYPPNTGELFF; CDR3nt: TGTGCCAGCAGGGACAGGCCTTACCCCCCGAACACCGGGGAGCTGTTTTTT
j_gene: TRBJ1-1; abundance: many; d_gene: TRBD1; v_gene: TRBV2; CDR3aa: CASGQGKGTEAFF; CDR3nt: TGTGCCAGCGGACAGGGAAAGGGGACTGAAGCTTTCTTT
j_gene: TRBJ2-1; abundance: many; d_gene: NA; v_gene: TRBV7-6; CDR3aa: CASSLGGRHNEQFF; CDR3nt: TGTGCCAGCAGCTTAGGAGGTAGGCACAATGAGCAGTTCTTC
j_gene: TRBJ1-3; abundance: many; d_gene: NA; v_gene: TRBV5-1; CDR3aa: CASSPPGNTIYF; CDR3nt: TGCGCCAGCAGCCCCCCGGGAAACACCATATATTTT
j_gene: TRBJ2-2; abundance: many; d_gene: NA; v_gene: TRBV24-1; CDR3aa: CATSAGLTSTGELFF; CDR3nt: TGTGCCACCAGCGCTGGACTTACTTCCACCGGGGAGCTGTTTTTT
j_gene: TRBJ2-1; abundance: many; d_gene: NA; v_gene: TRBV5-1; CDR3aa: CASSFGKTYNEQFF; CDR3nt: TGCGCCAGCAGCTTCGGGAAGACCTACAATGAGCAGTTCTTC
j_gene: TRBJ1-1; abundance: many; d_gene: NA; v_gene: TRBV29-1; CDR3aa: CSVEDRHLYTEAFF; CDR3nt: TGCAGCGTTGAAGATCGGCACCTTTACACTGAAGCTTTCTTT
j_gene: TRBJ2-1; abundance: many; d_gene: TRBD2; v_gene: TRBV20-1; CDR3aa: CSATTSGTPSSYNEQFF; CDR3nt: TGCAGTGCAACGACTAGCGGGACCCCGAGCTCCTACAATGAGCAGTTCTTC
j_gene: TRBJ1-1; abundance: many; d_gene: TRBD1; v_gene: TRBV25-1; CDR3aa: CASRQTGTGNTEAFF; CDR3nt: TGTGCCAGCAGACAAACCGGGACAGGAAACACTGAAGCTTTCTTT
j_gene: TRBJ2-1; abundance: many; d_gene: TRBD1; v_gene: TRBV12-3/TRBV12-4; CDR3aa: CASTLRTGVGVNEQFF; CDR3nt: TGTGCCAGCACCCTTAGGACAGGGGTTGGTGTCAATGAGCAGTTCTTC
j_gene: TRBJ1-5; abundance: many; d_gene: NA; v_gene: TRBV29-1; CDR3aa: CSVRTVVGSNQPQHF; CDR3nt: TGCAGCGTCCGGACAGTGGTGGGGAGCAATCAGCCCCAGCATTTT
j_gene: TRBJ1-6; abundance: many; d_gene: NA; v_gene: TRBV29-1; CDR3aa: CSVSQGGYNSPLHF; CDR3nt: TGCAGCGTTTCCCAAGGGGGCTATAATTCACCCCTCCACTTT
j_gene: TRBJ1-3; abundance: many; d_gene: NA; v_gene: TRBV25-1; CDR3aa: CASSVQGSGNTIYF; CDR3nt: TGTGCCAGCAGTGTACAGGGATCTGGAAACACCATATATTTT
j_gene: TRBJ2-7; abundance: many; d_gene: NA; v_gene: TRBV7-8; CDR3aa: CASSPPIGAEQYF; CDR3nt: TGTGCCAGCAGCCCACCCATAGGGGCCGAGCAGTACTTC
j_gene: TRBJ2-1; abundance: NA; d_gene: TRBD2; v_gene: TRBV5-6; CDR3aa: CASSLASGRDPFF; CDR3nt: TGTGCCAGCAGCTTAGCTAGCGGGAGGGATCCGTTCTTC
j_gene: TRBJ2-7; abundance: many; d_gene: NA; v_gene: TRBV5-6; CDR3aa: CASSPRAGGTYEQYF; CDR3nt: TGTGCCAGCAGCCCGCGGGCTGGGGGGACCTACGAGCAGTACTTC
j_gene: TRBJ2-3; abundance: many; d_gene: NA; v_gene: TRBV5-6; CDR3aa: CASSLGSGADTQYF; CDR3nt: TGTGCCAGCAGCCTGGGAAGCGGAGCAGATACGCAGTATTTT
j_gene: TRBJ2-5; abundance: many; d_gene: NA; v_gene: TRBV5-1; CDR3aa: CASSLVPGAGSETQYF; CDR3nt: TGCGCCAGCAGCTTGGTTCCGGGAGCAGGATCAGAGACCCAGTACTTC
j_gene: TRBJ1-3; abundance: many; d_gene: NA; v_gene: TRBV18; CDR3aa: CASSFPSGNTIYF; CDR3nt: TGTGCCAGCTCTTTTCCATCTGGAAACACCATATATTTT
j_gene: TRBJ1-5; abundance: many; d_gene: NA; v_gene: TRBV4-1; CDR3aa: CASSQGIQGYQPQHF; CDR3nt: TGCGCCAGCAGCCAAGGTATCCAGGGGTATCAGCCCCAGCATTTT
j_gene: TRBJ2-5; abundance: many; d_gene: TRBD1; v_gene: TRBV6-5; CDR3aa: CASSYGPGQAQETQYF; CDR3nt: TGTGCCAGCAGTTACGGGCCGGGACAGGCGCAAGAGACCCAGTACTTC
j_gene: TRBJ2-1; abundance: many; d_gene: TRBD2; v_gene: TRBV15; CDR3aa: CATSDSYSGRAENEQFF; CDR3nt: TGTGCCACCAGCGATTCTTATAGCGGGAGGGCCGAGAATGAGCAGTTCTTC
j_gene: TRBJ2-5; abundance: NA; d_gene: TRBD2; v_gene: TRBV28; CDR3aa: CASRAGERETQYF; CDR3nt: TGTGCCAGCCGGGCGGGGGAGCGAGAGACCCAGTACTTC
j_gene: TRBJ1-1; abundance: many; d_gene: NA; v_gene: TRBV18; CDR3aa: CASSPPIDKAPYTEAFF; CDR3nt: TGTGCCAGCTCACCACCGATCGACAAGGCACCCTACACTGAAGCTTTCTTT
j_gene: TRBJ1-2; abundance: many; d_gene: NA; v_gene: TRBV30; CDR3aa: CAWTENNYGYTF; CDR3nt: TGTGCCTGGACAGAGAATAACTATGGCTACACCTTC
j_gene: TRBJ2-4; abundance: many; d_gene: NA; v_gene: TRBV4-3; CDR3aa: CASSQGRVDIQYF; CDR3nt: TGCGCCAGCAGCCAAGGAAGGGTGGACATTCAGTACTTC
j_gene: TRBJ2-5; abundance: many; d_gene: NA; v_gene: TRBV7-9; CDR3aa: CASSLAAGRETQYF; CDR3nt: TGTGCCAGCAGCTTAGCTGCTGGACGAGAGACCCAGTACTTC
j_gene: TRBJ2-1; abundance: many; d_gene: TRBD2; v_gene: TRBV5-1; CDR3aa: CASSLITSGTNEQFF; CDR3nt: TGCGCCAGCAGCTTGATCACTAGCGGGACGAATGAGCAGTTCTTC
j_gene: TRBJ2-7; abundance: many; d_gene: TRBD1; v_gene: TRBV6-1; CDR3aa: CASRLGQAYEQYF; CDR3nt: TGTGCCAGCAGACTAGGACAGGCCTACGAGCAGTACTTC
j_gene: TRBJ1-2; abundance: many; d_gene: NA; v_gene: TRBV29-1; CDR3aa: CSVVPGQLNGYTF; CDR3nt: TGCAGCGTTGTTCCGGGGCAATTGAATGGCTACACCTTC
j_gene: TRBJ2-7; abundance: few; d_gene: NA; v_gene: TRBV11-2; CDR3aa: CASSFNLIPLEQYF; CDR3nt: TGTGCCAGCAGCTTCAACTTGATCCCTCTCGAGCAGTACTTC
j_gene: TRBJ2-7; abundance: NA; d_gene: NA; v_gene: TRBV28; CDR3aa: CASSLRDGVYEQYF; CDR3nt: TGTGCCAGCAGCCTCAGGGATGGGGTCTACGAGCAGTACTTC
j_gene: TRBJ2-5; abundance: many; d_gene: NA; v_gene: TRBV15; CDR3aa: CATSRDRQTQYF; CDR3nt: TGTGCCACCAGCAGAGATCGGCAGACCCAGTACTTC
j_gene: TRBJ2-1; abundance: many; d_gene: NA; v_gene: TRBV20-1; CDR3aa: CSARGPDLNEQFF; CDR3nt: TGCAGTGCCAGGGGCCCCGACCTCAATGAGCAGTTCTTC
j_gene: TRBJ2-2; abundance: many; d_gene: TRBD2; v_gene: TRBV7-2; CDR3aa: CASSPRLAGTGELFF; CDR3nt: TGTGCCAGCAGCCCCCGACTAGCGGGTACCGGGGAGCTGTTTTTT
j_gene: TRBJ1-1; abundance: many; d_gene: TRBD1; v_gene: TRBV29-1; CDR3aa: CSVGTGGNTEAFF; CDR3nt: TGCAGCGTGGGAACAGGGGGCAACACTGAAGCTTTCTTT
j_gene: TRBJ1-1; abundance: many; d_gene: NA; v_gene: TRBV7-2; CDR3aa: CASSLTRNTEAFF; CDR3nt: TGTGCCAGCAGCTTAACCAGGAACACTGAAGCTTTCTTT
j_gene: TRBJ2-5; abundance: many; d_gene: TRBD2; v_gene: TRBV20-1; CDR3aa: CSATPGTSGRFQETQYF; CDR3nt: TGCAGTGCGACCCCCGGGACTAGCGGGAGGTTTCAAGAGACCCAGTACTTC
j_gene: TRBJ2-1; abundance: few; d_gene: NA; v_gene: TRBV19; CDR3aa: CASSSRALSYNEQFF; CDR3nt: TGTGCCAGTAGTTCCCGAGCCCTCTCCTACAATGAGCAGTTCTTC
j_gene: TRBJ1-2; abundance: many; d_gene: TRBD1; v_gene: TRBV20-1; CDR3aa: CSARNSQGAGGYTF; CDR3nt: TGCAGTGCTAGGAACTCACAGGGGGCGGGAGGCTACACCTTC
j_gene: TRBJ1-2; abundance: few; d_gene: NA; v_gene: TRBV6-4; CDR3aa: CASSQKNGYTF; CDR3nt: TGTGCCAGCAGTCAGAAGAATGGCTACACCTTC
j_gene: TRBJ2-1; abundance: many; d_gene: TRBD2; v_gene: TRBV20-1; CDR3aa: CSARTAGGLYNEQFF; CDR3nt: TGCAGTGCTAGAACAGCGGGAGGTCTATACAATGAGCAGTTCTTC
j_gene: TRBJ2-1; abundance: many; d_gene: NA; v_gene: TRBV20-1; CDR3aa: CSARDGDPRENEQFF; CDR3nt: TGCAGTGCTAGAGATGGGGACCCCCGTGAGAATGAGCAGTTCTTC
j_gene: TRBJ2-1; abundance: many; d_gene: TRBD2; v_gene: TRBV7-8; CDR3aa: CASSQREPQFF; CDR3nt: TGTGCCAGCAGCCAGCGGGAGCCCCAGTTCTTC
j_gene: TRBJ2-3; abundance: many; d_gene: NA; v_gene: TRBV14; CDR3aa: CASSQDMADTQYF; CDR3nt: TGTGCCAGCAGCCAAGATATGGCAGATACGCAGTATTTT
j_gene: TRBJ2-1; abundance: many; d_gene: NA; v_gene: TRBV12-3/TRBV12-4; CDR3aa: CASSLTGEDEQFF; CDR3nt: TGTGCCAGCAGTTTGACGGGGGAGGATGAGCAGTTCTTC
j_gene: TRBJ2-7; abundance: NA; d_gene: NA; v_gene: TRBV25-1; CDR3aa: CASSERRGREQYF; CDR3nt: TGTGCCAGCAGTGAGAGGCGGGGGCGCGAGCAGTACTTC
j_gene: TRBJ1-1; abundance: many; d_gene: NA; v_gene: TRBV7-3; CDR3aa: CASSLSPEAEAFF; CDR3nt: TGTGCCAGCAGCTTGAGCCCTGAGGCTGAAGCTTTCTTT
j_gene: TRBJ1-1; abundance: few; d_gene: NA; v_gene: TRBV7-9; CDR3aa: CASRDPRGKDEAFF; CDR3nt: TGTGCCAGCAGGGACCCGAGGGGTAAGGATGAAGCTTTCTTT
j_gene: TRBJ2-1; abundance: NA; d_gene: NA; v_gene: TRBV7-2; CDR3aa: CASSLVPAVNEQFF; CDR3nt: TGTGCCAGCAGCTTAGTCCCAGCGGTAAATGAGCAGTTCTTC
j_gene: TRBJ2-7; abundance: many; d_gene: NA; v_gene: TRBV10-3; CDR3aa: CAITDAKSSYEQYF; CDR3nt: TGTGCCATTACGGACGCCAAGAGCTCCTACGAGCAGTACTTC
j_gene: TRBJ1-1; abundance: many; d_gene: TRBD1; v_gene: TRBV6-5; CDR3aa: CASSYEAGGTEAFF; CDR3nt: TGTGCCAGCAGTTATGAGGCAGGGGGGACTGAAGCTTTCTTT
j_gene: TRBJ1-6; abundance: NA; d_gene: NA; v_gene: TRBV18; CDR3aa: CASSPVPMAPLHF; CDR3nt: TGTGCCAGCTCACCCGTTCCGATGGCACCCCTCCACTTT
j_gene: TRBJ1-2; abundance: many; d_gene: NA; v_gene: TRBV12-3/TRBV12-4; CDR3aa: CASSSRGGHGYTF; CDR3nt: TGTGCCAGCAGTTCACGTGGTGGGCATGGCTACACCTTC